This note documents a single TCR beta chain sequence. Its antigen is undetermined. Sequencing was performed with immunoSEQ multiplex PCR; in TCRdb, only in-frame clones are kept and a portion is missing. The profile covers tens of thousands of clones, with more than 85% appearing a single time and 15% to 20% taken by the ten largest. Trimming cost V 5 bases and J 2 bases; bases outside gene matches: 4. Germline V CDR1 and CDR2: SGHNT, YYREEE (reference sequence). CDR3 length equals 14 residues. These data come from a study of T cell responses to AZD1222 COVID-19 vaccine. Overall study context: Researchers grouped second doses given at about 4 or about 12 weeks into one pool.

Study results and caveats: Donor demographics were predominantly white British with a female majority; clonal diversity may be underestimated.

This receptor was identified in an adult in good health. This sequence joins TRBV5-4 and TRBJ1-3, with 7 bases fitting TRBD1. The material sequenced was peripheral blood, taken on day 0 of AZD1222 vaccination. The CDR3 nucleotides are TGTGCCAGCAGTCGCGACAGGGCTGGAAACACCATATATTTT. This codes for CASSRDRAGNTIYF.